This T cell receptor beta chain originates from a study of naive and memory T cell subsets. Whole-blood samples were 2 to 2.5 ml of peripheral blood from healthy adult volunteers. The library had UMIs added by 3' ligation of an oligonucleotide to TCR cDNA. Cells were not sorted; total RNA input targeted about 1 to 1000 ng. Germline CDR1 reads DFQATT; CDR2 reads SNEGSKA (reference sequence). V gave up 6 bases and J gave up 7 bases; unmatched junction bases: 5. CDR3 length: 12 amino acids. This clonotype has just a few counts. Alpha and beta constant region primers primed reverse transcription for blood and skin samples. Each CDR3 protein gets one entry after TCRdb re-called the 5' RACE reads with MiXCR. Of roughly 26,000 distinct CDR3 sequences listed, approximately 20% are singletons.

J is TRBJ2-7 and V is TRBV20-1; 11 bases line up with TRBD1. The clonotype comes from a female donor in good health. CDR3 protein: CSAGQGAGEQYF. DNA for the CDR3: TGCAGTGCAGGACAGGGGGCGGGAGAGCAGTACTTC.